These 23 T cell receptor beta chains share one sample of origin, sequenced in a study of shared clonotypes between healthy human individuals. Naive CD8 cells lacked CD45RO, underwent positive selection for CCR7 and left out terminally differentiated effector memory CD45RA+ cells. Generated by immunoSEQ multiplex PCR, the TCRdb table keeps only in-frame clones and is missing some. The sample lists about 2.1 million clones; about 92% were seen once. Sequences were obtained from naive CD8+ T cells from PBMCs. These receptors were collected from a man between 18 and 29 years old in good health. Some clones in this sample may be carry-over from other donors' samples.

This rearrangement joins TRBV5-6 to TRBJ1-2, with D possibly TRBD1 on 5 matching bases. V was trimmed by 4 bases and J by 8 bases, leaving 18 bases between them. CDR3 length equals 14 residues. The germline gives CDR1 SGHDT, CDR2 YYEEEE. The CDR3 nucleotides are TGTGCCAGCAGCGCAGCCGGGACCGGTACGGGCTACACCTTC. Translated, it gives CASSAAGTGTGYTF. Full variable domain (missing parts from reference TRBV5-6 and TRBJ1-2): DAGVTQSPTHLIKTRGQQVTLRCSPKSGHDTVSWYQQALGQGPQFIFQYYEEEERQRGNFPDRFSGHQFPNYSSELNVNALLLGDSALYLCASSAAGTGTGYTFGSGTRLTVV.

The V and J genes are TRBV2 and TRBJ2-5; maybe TRBD2 (6 bases). Germline assignment: CDR1 SNHLY and CDR2 FYNNEI. This CDR3 is 17 amino acids long. V lost 1 base and J lost 4, with 19 bases in between. In DNA, the CDR3 is TGTGCCAGCAGTGAAGTCGCCGGACTCAGGAGGGTAGAGACCCAGTACTTC. Amino acids: CASSEVAGLRRVETQYF.

This chain connects TRBV4-1 to TRBJ2-2; D perhaps matches TRBD2 (6 bases). Germline V gene data show CDR1 as MGHRA and CDR2 as YSYEKL. The V and J ends lost 4 bases and 4 bases respectively, with 22 bases between them. The CDR3 sequence is 18 residues long. CDR3 protein: CASSPTTEGWRGTGELFF. The CDR3 region has the DNA TGCGCCAGCAGCCCCACGACCGAGGGCTGGCGGGGCACCGGGGAGCTGTTTTTT.

V is TRBV27 and J is TRBJ2-2; D gene ambiguous. Trimming left V 3 bases short and J 6 bases short, with 5 bases between. The V gene's germline CDR1 is MNHEY and CDR2 SMNVEV (reference sequence). This CDR3 is built from 12 residues. CDR3 nucleotides: TGTGCCAGCAGTTTTGCCGCCGGGGAGCTGTTTTTT. The encoded protein is CASSFAAGELFF.

This chain joins TRBV6-4 and TRBJ2-3; 7 nucleotides line up with TRBD1. Per germline, CDR1 MRHNA and CDR2 SNTAGT. Trimming removed 10 bases from V and 10 bases from J; junction bases left unmatched: 23. The CDR3 consists of 16 residues. CDR3 DNA sequence: TGTGCCACCAGCTCTGAGGGCCTCAGGGGGACAGAGGCGCAGTATTTT. This encodes CATSSEGLRGTEAQYF.

The genes are TRBV11-2 and TRBJ1-2, with D perhaps matching TRBD1 (6 bases). The CDR3 is 14 amino acids. Germline values: CDR1 SGHAT, CDR2 FQNNGV. Trimming pared 5 bases from V and 4 bases from J, leaving 14 bases between. The CDR3, as DNA: TGTGCCAGCAGCCAAGGGGGGTTAGTCTATGGCTACACCTTC. It yields the protein CASSQGGLVYGYTF.

This chain connects TRBV28 to TRBJ2-4; D uncertain. The V end lost 5 bases, the J end lost 0 bases, and 14 bases lay between the germline ends. There are 16 residues in the CDR3. Germline V gene sequence: CDR1 MDHEN, CDR2 SYDVKM. The CDR3 loop reads CASSPRRSLAKNIQYF. CDR3 nucleotide sequence: TGTGCCAGCAGTCCCCGACGAAGCCTAGCCAAAAACATTCAGTACTTC.

The gene calls are TRBV5-1 and TRBJ2-1, with D unclear. The V and J ends lost 0 bases and 8 bases respectively, with 12 bases between them. The CDR3 spans 14 residues. Germline lookup yields CDR1 SGHRS and CDR2 YFSETQ. CDR3 sequence: CASSLVGRLDEQFF. In DNA, the CDR3 is TGCGCCAGCAGCTTGGTGGGCCGTTTGGATGAGCAGTTCTTC.

The chain is built from TRBV7-2 and TRBJ2-7; 10 nucleotides line up with TRBD2. The CDR3 spans 17 residues. Germline assignment: CDR1 SGHTA and CDR2 FQGNSA. The V gene end was trimmed by 1 base and the J gene end by 2 bases; junction bases not matched to a gene: 8. The CDR3 DNA is TGTGCCAGCAGCTTAGTGGGCGGGCTAGCGGGAGCCTACGAGCAGTACTTC. Encoded protein: CASSLVGGLAGAYEQYF.

CDR3 in DNA: TGTGCCAGCAGCTTCGTCGCTAGCGGGCCTTACAATGAGCAGTTCTTC. Translation: CASSFVASGPYNEQFF. The chain couples TRBV5-6 to TRBJ2-1; 8 bases are shared with TRBD2. J gave up 4 bases and V 2 bases, and 8 bases lay outside the gene matches. CDR1 and CDR2 from the germline V gene are SGHDT and YYEEEE. The CDR3 spans 16 residues.

This sequence joins TRBV15 and TRBJ2-2; the match to TRBD2 covers 7 bases. The V segment lost 9 bases and the J segment 11 bases; nucleotides outside the gene matches: 12. CDR3 length: 13 amino acids. Per the germline V gene, CDR1 is LNHNV and CDR2 is YYDKDF (reference sequence). The CDR3 DNA sequence: TGTGCCACTCGGTTCAGTAGCGGGCCTGAGCTGTTTTTT. As protein: CATRFSSGPELFF.

The CDR3 DNA reads TGTGCCAGTAGTCTAAGCCCCGGCGGGGGTGAGCAGTTCTTC. This codes for CASSLSPGGGEQFF. The rearrangement joins TRBV19 to TRBJ2-1, with 7 bases fitting TRBD2. Germline CDR1 and CDR2: LNHDA and SQIVND (reference sequence). J was trimmed by 9 bases and V by 5 bases; bases with no gene match: 10. This CDR3 has 14 amino acids.

The chain has TRBV6-5 and TRBJ1-1; TRBD1 matches at 7 bases. The ends lost 9 bases at V and 5 bases at J; junction bases unmatched: 15. The CDR3 spans 15 residues. The germline V gene encodes CDR1 MNHEY and CDR2 SVGAGI. This CDR3 reads CARNLIQGGETEAFF. In nucleotides, the CDR3 is TGTGCCAGAAATCTAATTCAGGGGGGTGAGACTGAAGCTTTCTTT.

The chain recombines TRBV30 with TRBJ2-7; D is undetermined. The CDR3 sequence is 8 residues long. CDR1 and CDR2 (germline): GTSNPN, SVGIG (reference sequence). CDR3 loop: CAPTAQYF. CDR3 DNA sequence: TGTGCACCCACGGCGCAGTACTTC.

This clone was counted a single time. V and J are TRBV28 and TRBJ2-6; D may be TRBD1 (6 bases). This CDR3 is 16 amino acids long. Germline V CDR1 and CDR2: MDHEN, SYDVKM. Trimming took 6 bases from V and 2 from J, leaving 14 bases between them. CDR3 in amino acids: CASRLPGQAGANVLTF. In nucleotides, the CDR3 is TGTGCCAGCAGACTACCGGGACAAGCTGGGGCCAACGTCCTGACTTTC.

The DNA for the CDR3 is TGTGCCAGCAGCTTAACGGTAGCGGGGACCTACGAGCAGTACTTC. It codes for CASSLTVAGTYEQYF. The chain employs TRBV7-2 and TRBJ2-7; 8 positions agree with TRBD2. CDR1 SGHTA and CDR2 FQGNSA come from the germline V gene. The V segment lost 2 bases and the J segment 2 bases; nucleotides outside the gene matches: 5. CDR3 size: 15 residues.

The chain joins TRBV29-1 to TRBJ2-2; possible D gene TRBD1, 5 bases. The V and J ends lost 5 bases and 0 bases respectively, with 7 bases between them. The CDR3 runs 13 residues. The germline V gene has CDR1 SQVTM and CDR2 ANQGSEA. CDR3 in amino acids: CSVLQANTGELFF. The CDR3 nucleotides read TGCAGCGTTCTACAGGCGAACACCGGGGAGCTGTTTTTT.

V is TRBV27 and J is TRBJ2-3; D may be TRBD2 (6 bases). The V end lost 6 bases, the J end lost 2 bases, and 24 bases lay between the germline ends. CDR1 and CDR2 (germline): MNHEY, SMNVEV (reference sequence). CDR3 length: 18 amino acids. In DNA, the CDR3 is TGTGCCAGCAGGAAGACTAGTCTCGCGATACCCGACACAGATACGCAGTATTTT. It yields the protein CASRKTSLAIPDTDTQYF.

V usage is TRBV27 and J usage is TRBJ2-7; TRBD1 matches at 8 bases. V shed 5 bases, J shed 2 bases, and the junction held 2 bases outside the gene matches. This CDR3 spans 13 amino acids. The V gene's germline CDR1 is MNHEY and CDR2 SMNVEV (reference sequence). The CDR3 sequence is CASSQGAAYEQYF. The CDR3 DNA is TGTGCCAGCAGTCAGGGGGCTGCCTACGAGCAGTACTTC.

This clone was seen only a few times. The chain recombines TRBV1 with TRBJ1-5. TRBV1 is described as a pseudogene. The CDR3 runs to 16 residues. CDR3: CTSSQVRPASNQPQHF. As DNA, the CDR3 is TGCACCAGCAGCCAAGTCCGGCCAGCTAGCAATCAGCCCCAGCATTTT.

The chain recombines TRBV28 with TRBJ2-4; D may be TRBD1 or TRBD2 (5 bases each). Germline assignment: CDR1 MDHEN and CDR2 SYDVKM. The CDR3 spans 19 residues. V gave up 1 base and J gave up 8 bases, with 27 bases separating them. Here the CDR3 DNA reads TGTGCCAGCAGTTTATATGTTGTGGGGGTTGCCGGCCCAGCGGACATTCAGTACTTC. Its protein is CASSLYVVGVAGPADIQYF.

This chain links TRBV11-2 with TRBJ1-3, with 8 positions matching TRBD1. J lost 4 bases, V lost 2 bases, and 10 bases had no gene match. Germline V gives CDR1 SGHAT, CDR2 FQNNGV. The CDR3 is made up of 17 amino acids. DNA for the CDR3: TGTGCCAGCAGCTTATTGCTTGGGACAGGCGCCGGAAACACCATATATTTT. Translation gives CASSLLLGTGAGNTIYF.

This chain links TRBV27 with TRBJ2-7; 12 bases are shared with TRBD2. Germline assignment: CDR1 MNHEY and CDR2 SMNVEV (reference sequence). This CDR3 is built from 15 residues. V was clipped by 2 bases and J by 3 bases; unmatched bases: 2. For the CDR3, the DNA is TGTGCCAGCAGTTTACTAGCGGGAGGGCACTACGAGCAGTACTTC. This encodes CASSLLAGGHYEQYF.